This T cell receptor beta chain comes out of a study of CD8 T cells in ankylosing spondylitis. The J segment lost 5 bases and the V segment lost 2 bases, leaving 7 bases of the junction unmatched. CDR1 is MNHEY, CDR2 SVGAGI, per germline. The length of the CDR3 is 15 residues. From the 5' RACE reads, TCRdb called clonotypes with MiXCR, one entry per CDR3 protein. The sample lists 250,000 or so distinct CDR3 sequences, about a sixth occurring once. Concerning this clonotype: Its target is not known.

Study outcomes and limitations: Characteristic, it appeared, of ankylosing spondylitis blood was a TCR beta motif of eight highly homologous variants.

The clonotype comes from a male donor with ankylosing spondylitis or in good health (not recorded which). The chain combines TRBV6-5 with TRBJ2-7, with 9 positions matching TRBD2. The sequencing input was blood, either unsorted or a sorted T cell fraction (not recorded which). The CDR3 bases are TGTGCCAGCAGTTACAAGGGACTAGCTTTCCACGAGCAGTACTTC. Residues: CASSYKGLAFHEQYF.